These 5 T cell receptor beta chains share one sample of origin, sequenced in a study of cytomegalovirus exposure and HLA in healthy donors. Primers for the PCR totalled 60 Vbeta and 13 Jbeta. Using immunoSEQ multiplex PCR, the repertoire was profiled, and TCRdb retains in-frame clones only, with some absent. Of roughly 93,000 clones listed, over 75% are singletons. The sequenced sample was PBMCs. These TCRs come from a man in his thirties or forties in good health and CMV-seronegative.

The chain recombines TRBV4-1 with TRBJ2-5, with D possibly TRBD1 on 7 matching bases. CDR3 size: 14 residues. In germline, CDR1 is MGHRA, CDR2 YSYEKL. With 4 bases removed from V and 0 bases from J, the gap between germline ends came to 9 bases. This CDR3 is CASSPGGNQETQYF. The CDR3 nucleotides read TGCGCCAGCAGCCCAGGGGGGAACCAAGAGACCCAGTACTTC.

This chain links TRBV5-5 with TRBJ1-1, with TRBD1 matching over 7 bases. Germline V gives CDR1 SGHKS, CDR2 YYEKEE (reference sequence). The junction had 3 bases not matched to a gene; V was cut back by 3 bases and J by 1 base. The CDR3 is 14 residues long. CDR3 DNA: TGTGCCAGCAGCTCCCGGGACAGGAACACTGAAGCTTTCTTT. Translating gives CASSSRDRNTEAFF.

The gene calls are TRBV6-4 and TRBJ1-2; D might be TRBD1 (6 bases). Germline V CDR1 and CDR2: MRHNA, SNTAGT. The V end lost 0 bases, the J end lost 2 bases, and 7 bases lay between the germline ends. The CDR3 loop spans 14 amino acids. The CDR3 coding sequence is TGTGCCAGCAGTGACTCGACAGGAAACTATGGCTACACCTTC. This encodes CASSDSTGNYGYTF.

The V call is TRBV18, the J call TRBJ1-2; the match to TRBD1 covers 9 bases. V was clipped by 4 bases and J by 7 bases; unmatched bases: 10. The germline CDR1 and CDR2 sequences are KGHSH and LQKENI. This CDR3 region has 15 residues. CDR3 amino acids: CASSRPADRGGGYTF. The CDR3 coding sequence is TGTGCCAGCTCACGACCGGCGGACAGGGGAGGTGGCTACACCTTC.

In this sample, this clone turned up once. The gene calls are TRBV30 and TRBJ1-2; D possibly corresponds to TRBD1 (6 bases). The CDR3 runs to 14 residues. Germline lookup yields CDR1 GTSNPN and CDR2 SVGIG (reference sequence). V lost 3 bases to trimming and J lost 1 base, with 12 bases between them. Here the CDR3 reads CAWRSGQNNYGYTF. CDR3 sequence (DNA): TGTGCCTGGAGATCAGGACAGAATAACTATGGCTACACCTTC.